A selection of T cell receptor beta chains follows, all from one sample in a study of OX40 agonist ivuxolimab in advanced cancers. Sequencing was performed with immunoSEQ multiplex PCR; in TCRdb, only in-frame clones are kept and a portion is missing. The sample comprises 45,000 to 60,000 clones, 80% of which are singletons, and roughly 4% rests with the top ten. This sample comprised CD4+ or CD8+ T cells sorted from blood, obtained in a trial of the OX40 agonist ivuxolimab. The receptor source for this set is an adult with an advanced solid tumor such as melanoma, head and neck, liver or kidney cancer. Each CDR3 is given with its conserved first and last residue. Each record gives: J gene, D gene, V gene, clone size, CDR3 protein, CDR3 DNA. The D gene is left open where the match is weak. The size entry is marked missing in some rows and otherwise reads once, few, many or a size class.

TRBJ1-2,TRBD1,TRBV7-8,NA,CASSSKGAVDLANYGYTF,TGTGCCAGCAGCTCCAAGGGGGCAGTCGATTTAGCTAACTATGGCTACACCTTC
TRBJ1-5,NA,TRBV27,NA,CASSYRQDPYSNQPQHF,TGTGCCAGCAGTTACCGACAGGACCCTTATAGCAATCAGCCCCAGCATTTT
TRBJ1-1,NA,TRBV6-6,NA,CAVGRSDTEAFF,TGTGCGGTGGGGCGGTCAGACACTGAAGCTTTCTTT
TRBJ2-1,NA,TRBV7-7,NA,CASSIGVAPHEQFF,TGTGCCAGCAGTATAGGGGTGGCCCCCCATGAGCAGTTCTTC
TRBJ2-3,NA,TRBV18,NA,CASSPPRLGPTDTQYF,TGTGCCAGCTCACCACCTCGTTTGGGGCCCACAGATACGCAGTATTTT
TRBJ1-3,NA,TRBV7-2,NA,CASSLVWDHRNTIYF,TGTGCCAGCAGCTTAGTTTGGGACCATCGAAACACCATATATTTT
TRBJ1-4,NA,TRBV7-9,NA,CASSPTGYTNEKLFF,TGTGCCAGCAGCCCAACAGGGTACACTAATGAAAAACTGTTTTTT
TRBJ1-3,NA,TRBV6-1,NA,CASRTGSGNTIYF,TGTGCCAGCAGGACAGGTTCTGGAAACACCATATATTTT
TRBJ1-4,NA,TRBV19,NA,CASSEVGGEKLFF,TGTGCCAGTAGCGAGGTAGGGGGTGAAAAACTGTTTTTT
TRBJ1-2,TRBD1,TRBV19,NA,CASSRSPGGHGYTF,TGTGCCAGTAGTAGGTCCCCAGGGGGCCATGGCTACACCTTC
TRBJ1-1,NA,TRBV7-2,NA,CASTLLTEAFF,TGTGCCAGCACTCTCCTAACTGAAGCTTTCTTT
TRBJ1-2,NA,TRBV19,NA,CASSISRSISGNYGYTF,TGTGCCAGTAGTATAAGTCGGTCGATAAGTGGGAACTATGGCTACACCTTC
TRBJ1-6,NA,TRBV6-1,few,CASSESGGAGSLHF,TGTGCCAGCAGTGAATCCGGGGGCGCCGGGTCCCTCCACTTT
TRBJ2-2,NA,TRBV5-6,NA,CASSLGLGGPKIGGELFF,TGTGCCAGCAGCTTGGGACTGGGCGGGCCTAAGATCGGCGGGGAGCTGTTTTTT
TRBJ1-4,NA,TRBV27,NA,CASSLWGNSRPTNEKLFF,TGTGCCAGCAGTTTATGGGGGAACTCGCGCCCAACTAATGAAAAACTGTTTTTT
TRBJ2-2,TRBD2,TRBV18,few,CASSQTSGGSGELFF,TGTGCCAGCTCACAAACTAGCGGGGGATCCGGGGAGCTGTTTTTT
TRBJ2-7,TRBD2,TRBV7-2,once,CASSGSAGVFSREQYF,TGTGCCAGCAGCGGATCAGCGGGAGTTTTTTCGAGGGAGCAGTACTTC
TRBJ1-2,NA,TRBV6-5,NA,CASRKSSRAYGYTF,TGTGCCAGCAGAAAGAGTAGCAGGGCCTATGGCTACACCTTC
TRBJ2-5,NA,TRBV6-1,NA,CASSVRGQETQYF,TGTGCCAGCAGTGTCCGGGGTCAAGAGACCCAGTACTTC
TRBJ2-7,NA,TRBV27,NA,CASSFGTGAGEQYF,TGTGCCAGCAGTTTCGGGACGGGTGCTGGAGAGCAGTACTTC
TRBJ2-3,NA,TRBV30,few,CAWSASTDTQYF,TGTGCCTGGAGTGCAAGCACAGATACGCAGTATTTT
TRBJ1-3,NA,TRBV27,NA,CASSLPSRAIGSGNTIYF,TGTGCCAGCAGTTTACCGAGCAGGGCAATTGGTTCTGGAAACACCATATATTTT
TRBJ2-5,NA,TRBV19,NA,CASSGTSQETQYF,TGTGCCAGCTCCGGGACAAGCCAAGAGACCCAGTACTTC
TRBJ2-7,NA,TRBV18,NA,CASSPDGEQYF,TGTGCCAGCTCACCAGACGGCGAGCAGTACTTC
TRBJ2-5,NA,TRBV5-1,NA,CASSLEGRETQYF,TGCGCCAGCAGCTTGGAGGGCCGAGAGACCCAGTACTTC
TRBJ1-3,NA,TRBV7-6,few,CASSSLDSRVSGNTIYF,TGTGCCAGCAGCTCATTGGACAGCCGAGTCTCTGGAAACACCATATATTTT
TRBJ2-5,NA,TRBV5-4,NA,CASSSPQGTQYF,TGTGCCAGCAGCTCCCCGCAGGGGACCCAGTACTTC